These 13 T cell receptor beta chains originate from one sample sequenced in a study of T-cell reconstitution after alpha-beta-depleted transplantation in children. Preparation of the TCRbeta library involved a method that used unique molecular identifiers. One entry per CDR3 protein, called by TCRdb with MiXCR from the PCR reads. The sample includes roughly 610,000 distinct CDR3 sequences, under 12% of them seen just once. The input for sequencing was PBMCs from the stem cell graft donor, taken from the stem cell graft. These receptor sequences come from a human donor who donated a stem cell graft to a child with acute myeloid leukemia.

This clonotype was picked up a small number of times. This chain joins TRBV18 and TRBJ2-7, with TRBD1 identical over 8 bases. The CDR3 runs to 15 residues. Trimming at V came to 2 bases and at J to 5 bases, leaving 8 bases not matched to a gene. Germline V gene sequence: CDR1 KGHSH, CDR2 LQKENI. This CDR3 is CASSPVRTGTHEQYF. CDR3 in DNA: TGTGCCAGCTCACCAGTCAGGACAGGGACCCACGAGCAGTACTTC.

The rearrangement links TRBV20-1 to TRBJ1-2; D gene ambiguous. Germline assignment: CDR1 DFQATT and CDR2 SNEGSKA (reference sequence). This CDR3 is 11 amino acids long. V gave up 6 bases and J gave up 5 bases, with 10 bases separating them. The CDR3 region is CSARSRYGYTF. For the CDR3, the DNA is TGCAGTGCAAGAAGTAGATATGGCTACACCTTC.

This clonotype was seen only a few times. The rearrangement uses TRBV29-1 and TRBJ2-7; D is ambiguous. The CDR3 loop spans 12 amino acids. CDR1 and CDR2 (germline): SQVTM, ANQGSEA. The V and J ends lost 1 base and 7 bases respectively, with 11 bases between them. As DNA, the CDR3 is TGCAGCGTTGAAGTCAGGTTGGGGGAGCAGTACTTC. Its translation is CSVEVRLGEQYF.

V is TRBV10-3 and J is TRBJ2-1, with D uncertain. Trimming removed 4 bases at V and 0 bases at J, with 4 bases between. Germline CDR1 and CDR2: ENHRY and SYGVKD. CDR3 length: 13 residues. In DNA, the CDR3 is TGTGCCATCAGTGGGACCTCCTACAATGAGCAGTTCTTC. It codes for CAISGTSYNEQFF.

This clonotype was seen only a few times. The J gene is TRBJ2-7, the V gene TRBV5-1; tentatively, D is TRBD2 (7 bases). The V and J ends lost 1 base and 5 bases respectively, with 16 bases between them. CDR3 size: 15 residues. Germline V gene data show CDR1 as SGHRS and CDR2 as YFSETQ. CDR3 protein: CASSLITAGAHEQYF. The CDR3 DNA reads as TGCGCCAGCAGCTTGATCACGGCGGGGGCCCACGAGCAGTACTTC.

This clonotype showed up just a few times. The CDR3 nucleotides read TGCAGCGCTGGGTTGGGCGCCTACGAGCAGTACTTC. Encoded protein: CSAGLGAYEQYF. The chain is built from TRBV29-1 and TRBJ2-7; D call uncertain. The germline V and J ends were trimmed by 7 bases and 2 bases, with 12 bases remaining between them. Germline loops: CDR1 SQVTM, CDR2 ANQGSEA. The CDR3 covers 12 residues.

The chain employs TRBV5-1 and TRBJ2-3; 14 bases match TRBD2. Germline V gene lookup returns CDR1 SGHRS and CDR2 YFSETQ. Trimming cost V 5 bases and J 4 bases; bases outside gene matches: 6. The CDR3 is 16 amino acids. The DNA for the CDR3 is TGCGCCAGCAGTTCCGGGACTAGCGGGAGTGCAGATACGCAGTATTTT. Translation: CASSSGTSGSADTQYF.

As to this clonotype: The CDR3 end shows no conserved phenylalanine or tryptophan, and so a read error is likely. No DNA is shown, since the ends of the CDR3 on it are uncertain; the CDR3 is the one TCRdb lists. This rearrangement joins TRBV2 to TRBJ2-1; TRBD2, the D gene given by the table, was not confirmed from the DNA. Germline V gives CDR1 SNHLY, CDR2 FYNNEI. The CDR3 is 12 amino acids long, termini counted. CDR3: CASSERLAGVSV.

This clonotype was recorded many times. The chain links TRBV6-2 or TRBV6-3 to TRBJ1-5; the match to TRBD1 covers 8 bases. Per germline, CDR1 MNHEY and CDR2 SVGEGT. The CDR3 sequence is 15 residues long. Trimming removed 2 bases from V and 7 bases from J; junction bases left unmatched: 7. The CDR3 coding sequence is TGTGCCAGCAGTTACCTTGGACAGGGCCGGCAGCCCCAGCATTTT. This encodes CASSYLGQGRQPQHF.

The CDR3 is CATLGGFSTDTQYF. For the CDR3, the DNA is TGCGCCACGTTAGGCGGCTTCTCCACAGATACGCAGTATTTT. J is TRBJ2-3 and V is TRBV10-2, with D unresolved. V was trimmed by 10 bases and J by 2 bases, leaving 16 bases between them. The CDR3 contains 14 residues. The germline V gene encodes CDR1 WSHSY and CDR2 SAAADI.

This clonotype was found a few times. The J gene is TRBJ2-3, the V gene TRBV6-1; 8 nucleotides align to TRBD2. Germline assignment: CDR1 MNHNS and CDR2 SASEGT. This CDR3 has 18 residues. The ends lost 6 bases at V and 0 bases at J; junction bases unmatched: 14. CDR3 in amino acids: CASSPRQGGRPSTDTQYF. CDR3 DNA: TGTGCCAGCAGCCCCCGCCAGGGCGGGAGGCCTAGCACAGATACGCAGTATTTT.

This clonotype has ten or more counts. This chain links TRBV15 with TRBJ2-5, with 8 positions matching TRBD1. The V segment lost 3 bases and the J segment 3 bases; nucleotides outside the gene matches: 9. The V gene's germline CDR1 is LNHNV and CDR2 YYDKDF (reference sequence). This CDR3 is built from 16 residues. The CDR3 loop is CATSRRRWTGKETQYF. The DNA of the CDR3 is TGTGCCACCAGCAGGCGCAGATGGACAGGGAAAGAGACCCAGTACTTC.

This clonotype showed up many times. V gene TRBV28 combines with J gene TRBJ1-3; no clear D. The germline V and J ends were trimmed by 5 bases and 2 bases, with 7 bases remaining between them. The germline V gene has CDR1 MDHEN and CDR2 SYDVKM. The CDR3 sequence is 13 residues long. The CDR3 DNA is TGTGCCAGCAGTGAAGTTACTGGAAACACCATATATTTT. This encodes CASSEVTGNTIYF.